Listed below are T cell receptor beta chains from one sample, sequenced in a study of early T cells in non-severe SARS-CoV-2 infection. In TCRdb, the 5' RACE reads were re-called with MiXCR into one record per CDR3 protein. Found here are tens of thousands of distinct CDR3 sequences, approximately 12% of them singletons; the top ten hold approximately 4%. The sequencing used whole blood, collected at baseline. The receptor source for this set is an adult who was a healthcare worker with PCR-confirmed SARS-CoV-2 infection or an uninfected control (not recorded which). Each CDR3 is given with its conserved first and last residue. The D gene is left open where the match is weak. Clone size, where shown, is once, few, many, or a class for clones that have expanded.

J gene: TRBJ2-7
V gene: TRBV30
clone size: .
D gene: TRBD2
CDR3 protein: CAWSRWGGEQYF
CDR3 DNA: TGTGCCTGGAGTCGTTGGGGAGGGGAGCAGTACTTC

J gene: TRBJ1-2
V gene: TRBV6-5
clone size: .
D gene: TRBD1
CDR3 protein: CASRGQPSDYTF
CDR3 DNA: TGTGCCAGCAGGGGACAGCCGAGTGACTACACCTTC

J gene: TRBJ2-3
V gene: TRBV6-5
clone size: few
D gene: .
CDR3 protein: CAIARANTDTQYF
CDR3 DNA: TGTGCCATCGCGAGGGCAAACACAGATACGCAGTATTTT

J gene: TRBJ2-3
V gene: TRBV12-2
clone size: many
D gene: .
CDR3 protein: CASPQVPLASTGDTQYF
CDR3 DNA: TGTGCAAGTCCTCAGGTACCACTAGCGTCTACCGGAGATACGCAGTATTTT

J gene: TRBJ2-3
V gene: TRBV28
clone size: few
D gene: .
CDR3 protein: CASSLRRGDLTDTQYF
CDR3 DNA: TGTGCCAGCAGTTTAAGGAGGGGGGACCTAACAGATACGCAGTATTTT

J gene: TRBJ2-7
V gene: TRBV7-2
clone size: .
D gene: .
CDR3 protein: CASSRSGTNYEQYF
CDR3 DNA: TGTGCCAGCAGCCGCTCTGGGACCAACTACGAGCAGTACTTC

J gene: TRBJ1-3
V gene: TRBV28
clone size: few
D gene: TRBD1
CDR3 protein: CASSFADLSGQGAHSGNTIYF
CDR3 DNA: TGTGCCAGCAGTTTCGCTGATCTCTCGGGACAGGGGGCCCACTCTGGAAACACCATATATTTT

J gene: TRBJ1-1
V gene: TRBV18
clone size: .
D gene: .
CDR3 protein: CASSPPGHISSTEAFF
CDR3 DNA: TGTGCCAGCTCACCACCTGGACACATATCCTCCACTGAAGCTTTCTTT

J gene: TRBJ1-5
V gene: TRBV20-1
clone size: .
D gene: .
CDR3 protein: CSARGILYSNQPQHF
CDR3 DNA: TGCAGTGCTAGGGGGATCCTCTATAGCAATCAGCCCCAGCATTTT

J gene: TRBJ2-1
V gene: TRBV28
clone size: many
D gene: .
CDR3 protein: CASSRLPSGKRGNEQFF
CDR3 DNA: TGTGCCAGCAGCCGCCTACCTAGCGGCAAAAGGGGGAATGAGCAGTTCTTC

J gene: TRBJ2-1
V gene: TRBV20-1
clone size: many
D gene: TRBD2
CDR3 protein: CSARTGTSGIVQFF
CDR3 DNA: TGCAGTGCTCGAACCGGGACTAGCGGGATTGTGCAGTTCTTC

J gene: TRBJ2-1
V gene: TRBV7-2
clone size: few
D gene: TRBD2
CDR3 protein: CASSPRLAGAYNEQFF
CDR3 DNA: TGTGCCAGCAGCCCCCGACTAGCGGGGGCGTACAATGAGCAGTTCTTC

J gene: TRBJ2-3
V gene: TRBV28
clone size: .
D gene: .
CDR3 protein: CASSFGRGGTDTQYF
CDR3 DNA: TGTGCCAGCAGTTTCGGCAGGGGAGGCACAGATACGCAGTATTTT

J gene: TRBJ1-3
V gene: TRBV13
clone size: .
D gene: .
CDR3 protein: CASSLGFSAGNTIYF
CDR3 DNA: TGTGCCAGCAGCTTAGGGTTCTCGGCTGGAAACACCATATATTTT

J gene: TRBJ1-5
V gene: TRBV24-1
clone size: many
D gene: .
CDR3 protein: CATSARGAGGTQPQHF
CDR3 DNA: TGTGCCACCAGTGCTAGGGGCGCGGGGGGCACCCAGCCCCAGCATTTT

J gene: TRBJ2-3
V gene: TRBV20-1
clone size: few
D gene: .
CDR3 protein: CSARGRPRGSDTQYF
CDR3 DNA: TGCAGTGCTAGAGGGCGGCCAAGAGGCTCAGATACGCAGTATTTT

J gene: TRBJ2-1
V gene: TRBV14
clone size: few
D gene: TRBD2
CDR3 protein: CASSQTTSAGEQFF
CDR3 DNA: TGTGCCAGCAGCCAAACTACTAGCGCTGGTGAGCAGTTCTTC

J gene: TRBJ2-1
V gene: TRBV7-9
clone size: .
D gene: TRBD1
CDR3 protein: CATGGQGRDEQFF
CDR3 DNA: TGTGCCACAGGGGGACAGGGTAGAGATGAGCAGTTCTTC

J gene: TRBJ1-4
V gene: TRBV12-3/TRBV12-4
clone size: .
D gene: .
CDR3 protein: CASRVNEKLFF
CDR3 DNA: TGTGCCAGCAGGGTTAATGAAAAACTGTTTTTT

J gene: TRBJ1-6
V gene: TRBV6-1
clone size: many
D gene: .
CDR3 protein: CASSEPISSYNSPLHF
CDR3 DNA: TGTGCCAGCAGTGAACCCATAAGCTCCTATAATTCACCCCTCCACTTT

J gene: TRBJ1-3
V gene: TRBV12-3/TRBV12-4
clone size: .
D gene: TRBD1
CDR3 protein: CASSPQGASGNTIYF
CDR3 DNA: TGTGCCAGCAGCCCGCAGGGGGCCTCTGGAAACACCATATATTTT

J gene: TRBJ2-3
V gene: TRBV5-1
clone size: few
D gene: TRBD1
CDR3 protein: CASSVTGATSTDTQYF
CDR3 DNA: TGCGCCAGCAGCGTGACAGGGGCCACTAGCACAGATACGCAGTATTTT

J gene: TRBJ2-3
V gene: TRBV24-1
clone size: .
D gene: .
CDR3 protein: CATSDSPRAAQYF
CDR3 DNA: TGTGCCACCAGTGATTCTCCCCGGGCGGCGCAGTATTTT

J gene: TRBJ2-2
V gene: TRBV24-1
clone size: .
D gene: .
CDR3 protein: CATSGMGFTGELFF
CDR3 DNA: TGTGCCACCAGTGGCATGGGGTTCACCGGGGAGCTGTTTTTT

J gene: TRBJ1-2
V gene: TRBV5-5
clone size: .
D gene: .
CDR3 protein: CASSSGIQSGYTF
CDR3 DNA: TGTGCCAGCAGCAGCGGGATACAAAGTGGCTACACCTTC

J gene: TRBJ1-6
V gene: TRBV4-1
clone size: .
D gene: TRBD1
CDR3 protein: CASSPGQGAYSPLHF
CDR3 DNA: TGCGCCAGCAGCCCTGGACAGGGGGCTTATTCACCCCTCCACTTT

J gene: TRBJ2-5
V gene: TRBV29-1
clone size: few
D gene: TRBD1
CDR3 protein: CSGDRGLGETQYF
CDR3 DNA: TGCAGCGGCGACAGGGGGCTAGGCGAGACCCAGTACTTC

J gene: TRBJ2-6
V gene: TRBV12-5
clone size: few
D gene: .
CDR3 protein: CASGLMGKGANVLTF
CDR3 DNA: TGTGCTAGTGGTTTGATGGGGAAAGGGGCCAACGTCCTGACTTTC

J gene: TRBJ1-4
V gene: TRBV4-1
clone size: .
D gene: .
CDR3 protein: CASSLPPSSGATNEKLFF
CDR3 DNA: TGCGCCAGCAGTCTCCCCCCCTCCTCCGGCGCAACTAATGAAAAACTGTTTTTT

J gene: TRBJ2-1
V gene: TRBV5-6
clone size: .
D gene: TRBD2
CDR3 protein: CASSLRLAAYNEQFF
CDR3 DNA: TGTGCCAGCAGCTTGCGGCTAGCGGCTTACAATGAGCAGTTCTTC

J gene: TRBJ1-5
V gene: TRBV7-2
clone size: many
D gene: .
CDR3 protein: CASSLEGGGNQPQHF
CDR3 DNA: TGTGCCAGCAGCTTAGAGGGGGGTGGCAATCAGCCCCAGCATTTT

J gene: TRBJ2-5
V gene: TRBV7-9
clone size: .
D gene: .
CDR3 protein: CASSFGLAGSYQETQYF
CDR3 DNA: TGTGCCAGCAGCTTTGGGCTCGCAGGGTCGTACCAAGAGACCCAGTACTTC

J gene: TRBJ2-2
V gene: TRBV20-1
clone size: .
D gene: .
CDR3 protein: CSASGLTTGELFF
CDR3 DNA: TGCAGTGCTAGCGGCCTTACCACCGGGGAGCTGTTTTTT

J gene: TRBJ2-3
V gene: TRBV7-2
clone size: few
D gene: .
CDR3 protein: CASSAFWDTQYF
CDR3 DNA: TGTGCCAGCAGCGCTTTTTGGGATACGCAGTATTTT

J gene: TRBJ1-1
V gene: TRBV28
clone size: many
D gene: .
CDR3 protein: CASSPLSRASRMDTEAFF
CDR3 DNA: TGTGCCAGCAGTCCCTTAAGCAGGGCCTCCCGGATGGACACTGAAGCTTTCTTT

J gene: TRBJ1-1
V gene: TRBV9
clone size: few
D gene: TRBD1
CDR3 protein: CASSVQLQQGPAFF
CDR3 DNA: TGTGCCAGCAGCGTCCAGCTCCAACAGGGGCCAGCTTTCTTT

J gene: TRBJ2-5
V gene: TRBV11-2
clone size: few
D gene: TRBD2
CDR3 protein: CASSLGLQQETQYF
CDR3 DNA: TGTGCCAGCAGCTTGGGACTACAACAAGAGACCCAGTACTTC

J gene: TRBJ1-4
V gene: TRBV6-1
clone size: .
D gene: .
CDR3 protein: CASSTAINEKLFF
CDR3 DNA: TGTGCCAGCAGCACAGCGATTAATGAAAAACTGTTTTTT

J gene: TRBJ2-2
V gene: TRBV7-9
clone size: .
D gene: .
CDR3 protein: CASSLRPERTNTGELFF
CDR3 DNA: TGTGCCAGCAGCCTCCGACCCGAGAGGACGAACACCGGGGAGCTGTTTTTT

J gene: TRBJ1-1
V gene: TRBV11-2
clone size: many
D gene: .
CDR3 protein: CASSQGFRGMNTEAFF
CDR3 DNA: TGTGCCAGCAGCCAGGGGTTTCGTGGGATGAACACTGAAGCTTTCTTT

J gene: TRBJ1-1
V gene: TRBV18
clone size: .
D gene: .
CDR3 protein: CASSAGGMNTEAFF
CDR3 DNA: TGTGCCAGCTCAGCGGGGGGTATGAACACTGAAGCTTTCTTT

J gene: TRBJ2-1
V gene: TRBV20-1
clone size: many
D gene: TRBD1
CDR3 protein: CSGTGRGNEQFF
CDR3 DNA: TGCAGTGGGACAGGGAGAGGGAATGAGCAGTTCTTC

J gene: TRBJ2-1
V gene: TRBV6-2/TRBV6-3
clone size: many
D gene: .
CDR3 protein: CASRTSDLYNEQFF
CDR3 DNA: TGTGCCAGCAGGACCTCAGACTTATACAATGAGCAGTTCTTC

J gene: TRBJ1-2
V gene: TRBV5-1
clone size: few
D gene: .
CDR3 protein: CASSWGQLLRDGYTF
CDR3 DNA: TGCGCCAGCAGCTGGGGGCAGTTATTACGGGATGGCTACACCTTC

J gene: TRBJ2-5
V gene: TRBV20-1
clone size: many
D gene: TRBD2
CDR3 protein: CSASGASGGIQETQYF
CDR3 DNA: TGCAGTGCGAGTGGGGCTAGCGGGGGGATCCAAGAGACCCAGTACTTC

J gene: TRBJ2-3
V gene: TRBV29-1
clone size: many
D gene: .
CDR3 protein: CSVKAHLGGTDTQYF
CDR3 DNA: TGCAGCGTTAAGGCTCATTTGGGAGGCACAGATACGCAGTATTTT

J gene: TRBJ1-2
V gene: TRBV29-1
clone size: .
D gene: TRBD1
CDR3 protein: CSSTSSGTGAEGYTF
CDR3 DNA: TGCAGCTCAACTTCTTCCGGGACAGGGGCAGAAGGCTACACCTTC

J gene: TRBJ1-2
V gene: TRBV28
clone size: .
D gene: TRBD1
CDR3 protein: CASSFGTDYGYTF
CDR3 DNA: TGTGCCAGCAGTTTTGGGACAGACTATGGCTACACCTTC

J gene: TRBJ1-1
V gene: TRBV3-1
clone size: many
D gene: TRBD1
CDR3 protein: CASSRTGGSSTEAFF
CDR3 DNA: TGTGCCAGCAGCCGGACAGGGGGGAGTAGCACTGAAGCTTTCTTT

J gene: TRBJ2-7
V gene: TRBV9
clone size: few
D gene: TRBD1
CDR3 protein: CASSEGTGGLYEQYF
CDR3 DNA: TGTGCCAGCAGCGAAGGGACAGGGGGCCTCTACGAGCAGTACTTC

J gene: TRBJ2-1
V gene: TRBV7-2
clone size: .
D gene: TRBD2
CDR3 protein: CASSLGGLVNEQFF
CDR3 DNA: TGTGCCAGCAGCCTGGGGGGACTAGTTAATGAGCAGTTCTTC

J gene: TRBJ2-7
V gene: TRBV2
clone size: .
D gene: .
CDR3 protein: CASIELTYEQYF
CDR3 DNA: TGTGCCAGCATAGAATTAACCTACGAGCAGTACTTC

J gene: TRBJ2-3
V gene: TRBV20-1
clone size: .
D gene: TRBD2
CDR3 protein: CSAYPWTSGSWDPDTQYF
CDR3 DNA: TGCAGTGCTTATCCCTGGACTAGCGGGAGCTGGGACCCAGATACGCAGTATTTT